The 24 T cell receptor beta chains below come from one sample, sequenced in a study of immune evolution from preneoplasia to lung adenocarcinoma. Produced via immunoSEQ multiplex PCR; TCRdb's table is partial and in-frame only. The table records roughly 13,000 clones, roughly 80% of them present only once. Sequences were obtained from FFPE minimally invasive lung adenocarcinoma tissue. The receptor set was obtained from a person aged 65-85 years with lung adenocarcinoma.

J is TRBJ1-4 and V is TRBV10-2, with D possibly matching TRBD1 (6 bases). The CDR3 contains 16 residues. V lost 6 bases and J 8 bases, leaving 22 bases between the germline ends. Germline V gene data show CDR1 as WSHSY and CDR2 as SAAADI. CDR3 loop: CASSDLGASIGEKLFF. The CDR3 DNA is TGCGCCAGCAGCGACTTGGGGGCGTCGATAGGGGAAAAACTGTTTTTT.

CDR3 amino acids: CASSGRDIDQPQHF. For the CDR3, the DNA is TGCGCCAGCAGCGGCCGGGACATAGATCAGCCCCAGCATTTT. The rearrangement links TRBV10-1 to TRBJ1-5; D might be TRBD1 (6 bases). Trimming took 6 bases from V and 5 from J, leaving 14 bases between them. The germline CDR1 and CDR2 sequences are WNHNN and SYGVQD (reference sequence). CDR3 length equals 14 residues.

This chain connects TRBV6-5 to TRBJ2-1; maybe TRBD1 (6 bases). Trimming shortened V by 0 bases and J by 15 bases, and 15 bases separated the two germline ends. This CDR3 spans 13 amino acids. From germline, CDR1 is MNHEY and CDR2 SVGAGI. CDR3 nucleotides: TGTGCCAGCAGTTACTCGGTACAGGGAAGTGCGTTCTTC. Protein sequence: CASSYSVQGSAFF.

The chain combines TRBV6-1 with TRBJ1-6; D gene ambiguous. The CDR3 is 11 amino acids. V dropped 1 base and J dropped 11 bases, with 3 bases sitting between them. Germline V gene sequence: CDR1 MNHNS, CDR2 SASEGT. This CDR3 is CASSEVPPLHF. CDR3 nucleotides: TGTGCCAGCAGTGAAGTTCCACCCCTCCACTTT.

This clone was seen once. The gene calls are TRBV6-5 and TRBJ1-2; 8 bases line up with TRBD1. V lost 6 bases to trimming and J lost 1 base; unmatched junction nucleotides: 7. Germline CDR1 MNHEY, CDR2 SVGAGI. The CDR3 is 15 residues long. The CDR3 sequence: CASSPQGGNNYGYTF. In DNA, the CDR3 is TGTGCCAGCAGCCCACAGGGGGGAAATAACTATGGCTACACCTTC.

V and J are TRBV10-2 and TRBJ1-4; tentative D call: TRBD1 (6 bases). V shed 6 bases and J shed 7 bases, with 15 bases lying between them. Germline CDR1 reads WSHSY; CDR2 reads SAAADI. CDR3 length: 14 residues. The CDR3: CASREQGVGEKLFF. The CDR3 region has the DNA TGCGCCAGCAGGGAACAGGGTGTTGGTGAAAAACTGTTTTTT.

This chain uses TRBV5-1 with TRBJ2-2; 11 nucleotides agree with TRBD2. Looked up from germline, CDR1 is SGHRS and CDR2 is YFSETQ. The CDR3 has 18 amino acids. Trimming took 1 base from V and 0 from J; bases not matched to a gene: 5. The DNA of the CDR3 is TGCGCCAGCAGCTTGTGGCCTAGCGGGGGGTCGAACACCGGGGAGCTGTTTTTT. Its protein is CASSLWPSGGSNTGELFF.

The genes are TRBV7-2 and TRBJ2-1, with TRBD2 matching 8 bases. This CDR3 spans 16 amino acids. Germline CDR1 reads SGHTA; CDR2 reads FQGNSA. Trimming took 2 bases from V and 3 from J; bases not matched to a gene: 6. CDR3 sequence: CASSLLPGGNYNEQFF. The CDR3 coding sequence is TGTGCCAGCAGCTTACTCCCGGGGGGGAACTACAATGAGCAGTTCTTC.

For the CDR3, the DNA is TGTGCCAGCAGCTTAGGACAGGCTGCTAACTATGGCTACACCTTC. This translates into CASSLGQAANYGYTF. J is TRBJ1-2 and V is TRBV7-9, with D possibly matching TRBD1 (6 bases). The germline V gene has CDR1 SEHNR and CDR2 FQNEAQ (reference sequence). This CDR3 spans 15 amino acids. V dropped 1 base and J dropped 0 bases, with 9 bases sitting between them.

This chain joins TRBV28 and TRBJ1-1; TRBD1 might be the D (5 bases). V was trimmed by 2 bases and J by 4 bases, leaving 11 bases between them. The CDR3 totals 14 residues. CDR1 is MDHEN, CDR2 SYDVKM, per germline. CDR3 loop: CASSLAGPVTEAFF. CDR3 bases: TGTGCCAGCAGTTTAGCAGGGCCGGTCACTGAAGCTTTCTTT. Using reference TRBV28 and TRBJ1-1 for the parts outside the CDR3, the full variable domain is DVKVTQSSRYLVKRTGEKVFLECVQDMDHENMFWYRQDPGLGLRLIYFSYDVKMKEKGDIPEGYSVSREKKERFSLILESASTNQTSMYLCASSLAGPVTEAFFGQGTRLTVV.

V is TRBV7-9 and J is TRBJ2-3; D not resolved. Trimming left V 5 bases short and J 4 bases short, with 7 bases between. There are 12 residues in the CDR3. The germline gives CDR1 SEHNR, CDR2 FQNEAQ (reference sequence). The CDR3 bases are TGTGCCAGCAGCCGTCCCCCAGATACGCAGTATTTT. Protein product: CASSRPPDTQYF. Using reference TRBV7-9 and TRBJ2-3 for the parts outside the CDR3, the full variable domain is DTGVSQNPRHKITKRGQNVTFRCDPISEHNRLYWYRQTLGQGPEFLTYFQNEAQLEKSRLLSDRFSAERPKGSFSTLEIQRTEQGDSAMYLCASSRPPDTQYFGPGTRLTVL.

V is TRBV7-9 and J is TRBJ2-5; D gene ambiguous. This CDR3 is built from 14 residues. V gave up 1 base and J gave up 4 bases, with 10 bases separating them. The germline gives CDR1 SEHNR, CDR2 FQNEAQ (reference sequence). CDR3 in amino acids: CASSLVGSRETQYF. DNA for the CDR3: TGTGCCAGCAGCTTAGTAGGGTCCAGAGAGACCCAGTACTTC.

The chain employs TRBV5-1 and TRBJ2-2, with 8 bases lining up with TRBD2. This CDR3 spans 17 amino acids. CDR1 is SGHRS, CDR2 YFSETQ, per germline. The V segment lost 3 bases and the J segment 0 bases; nucleotides outside the gene matches: 7. DNA of the CDR3: TGCGCCAGCAGCTACTACTCAGCGGGAGCGAACACCGGGGAGCTGTTTTTT. Its translation: CASSYYSAGANTGELFF.

This clone was detected a few times. The chain employs TRBV9 and TRBJ1-6, with 7 bases fitting TRBD1. Germline-derived CDR1 and CDR2 are SGDLS and YYNGEE. The CDR3 runs 15 residues. The J segment lost 8 bases and the V segment lost 4 bases, leaving 9 bases of the junction unmatched. CDR3 loop: CASSPRQGGDSPLHF. The CDR3 coding sequence is TGTGCCAGCAGCCCCAGACAGGGAGGGGATTCACCCCTCCACTTT.

The V call is TRBV10-2, the J call TRBJ2-1, with D uncertain. Per germline, CDR1 WSHSY and CDR2 SAAADI. Trimming removed 7 bases from V and 7 bases from J, with 14 bases in between. The CDR3 covers 13 residues. The CDR3 is CASTGPFGNEQFF. As DNA, the CDR3 is TGCGCCAGCACCGGCCCTTTCGGGAATGAGCAGTTCTTC.

This chain joins TRBV4-1 and TRBJ1-2; TRBD1 matches at 7 bases. Germline CDR1 MGHRA, CDR2 YSYEKL. V lost 0 bases to trimming and J lost 0 bases; unmatched junction nucleotides: 4. This CDR3 is built from 16 residues. Here the CDR3 DNA reads TGCGCCAGCAGCCAAGACCCTGGACAGGCTAACTATGGCTACACCTTC. Amino acid sequence: CASSQDPGQANYGYTF.

J is TRBJ1-2 and V is TRBV7-8; possibly TRBD1 for D (6 bases). Germline CDR1 SGHVS, CDR2 FQNEAQ. The CDR3 loop spans 16 amino acids. With 5 bases removed from V and 8 bases from J, the gap between germline ends came to 24 bases. The CDR3 sequence is CASSPVRGADSGGYTF. The DNA of the CDR3 is TGTGCCAGCAGCCCAGTGAGGGGGGCGGATTCCGGGGGCTACACCTTC.

The chain carries TRBV2 and TRBJ1-2; TRBD1 matches 8 bases. CDR3 length equals 16 residues. In germline, CDR1 is SNHLY, CDR2 FYNNEI. The J segment lost 0 bases and the V segment lost 5 bases, leaving 8 bases of the junction unmatched. The CDR3 nucleotides are TGTGCCAGCAGTCAAACGACAGGGGTAGCTAACTATGGCTACACCTTC. Translating gives CASSQTTGVANYGYTF.

This chain links TRBV20-1 with TRBJ2-5, with D perhaps TRBD2 (5 bases). Germline V lookup: CDR1 DFQATT, CDR2 SNEGSKA (reference sequence). V was trimmed by 6 bases and J by 9 bases, leaving 14 bases between them. The CDR3 has 11 residues. The CDR3 DNA is TGCAGTGCCGGACTGGACGGGGCCCAGTACTTC. Translating it yields CSAGLDGAQYF.

This rearrangement joins TRBV6-1 to TRBJ2-1; possible D gene TRBD1, 5 bases. Germline assignment: CDR1 MNHNS and CDR2 SASEGT. The CDR3 runs 15 residues. V was trimmed by 6 bases and J by 6 bases, leaving 18 bases between them. The DNA of the CDR3 is TGTGCCAGCAGGCAGGACACCTCAACTTTCAATGAGCAGTTCTTC. Protein product: CASRQDTSTFNEQFF.

The CDR3 protein is CASSLIGSAKGTEAFF. For the CDR3, the DNA is TGTGCCAGCAGTTTAATAGGTTCAGCCAAGGGGACTGAAGCTTTCTTT. J is TRBJ1-1 and V is TRBV27; TRBD1 might be the D (5 bases). The CDR3 contains 16 residues. Trimming left V 2 bases short and J 5 bases short, with 18 bases between. Germline assignment: CDR1 MNHEY and CDR2 SMNVEV (reference sequence).

V gene TRBV10-3 combines with J gene TRBJ2-2; D is perhaps TRBD2 (6 bases). Germline-derived CDR1 and CDR2 are ENHRY and SYGVKD. Between the trimmed V and J ends, which lost 4 bases and 3 bases, there was a span of 6 bases. This CDR3 spans 13 amino acids. CDR3 protein: CAISGGDTGELFF. The CDR3 nucleotides read TGTGCCATCAGTGGGGGGGACACCGGGGAGCTGTTTTTT.

The chain joins TRBV12-5 to TRBJ2-2; 11 bases align to TRBD2. With 1 base clipped from V and 4 bases from J, the junction kept 11 bases outside the gene matches. This CDR3 is built from 19 residues. Looked up from germline, CDR1 is LGHNT and CDR2 is FRNRAP. The CDR3 spells CASGLETSGNSGGTGELFF. CDR3 coding DNA: TGTGCTAGTGGTTTGGAGACTAGCGGGAACAGTGGGGGCACCGGGGAGCTGTTTTTT.

This chain connects TRBV5-8 to TRBJ2-5; D is undetermined. The V gene's germline CDR1 is SGHTS and CDR2 YDEGEE. The CDR3 length is 12 residues. Trimming left V 4 bases short and J 3 bases short, with 7 bases between. The CDR3 loop is CASSPVKETQYF. The CDR3 coding sequence is TGTGCCAGCAGCCCAGTGAAAGAGACCCAGTACTTC.